Presented here are 21 T cell receptor beta chains from one specimen sequenced in a study of T cells in Graves' hyperthyroidism and ophthalmopathy. TCR beta CDR3 regions were amplified from RNA transcripts. RT-PCR in the first round (using the HTBI primer set) targeted the TCR CDR3. A single record per CDR3 protein comes from TCRdb applying MiXCR to the multiplex PCR reads. Altogether more than 300,000 distinct CDR3 sequences are present, approximately 17% being singletons, with the ten largest covering roughly a third. The sample comprised blood. These receptors were collected from a woman aged 30 to 39 with Graves' hyperthyroidism that later progressed to Graves' ophthalmopathy.

The genes are TRBV20-1 and TRBJ2-7, with 9 bases that match TRBD1. CDR1 and CDR2 (germline): DFQATT, SNEGSKA (reference sequence). The CDR3 covers 16 residues. Trimming cost V 1 base and J 3 bases; bases outside gene matches: 10. The CDR3 region has the DNA TGCAGTGCTAGAGCAGCACAGGGGGCGAGTTTCTACGAGCAGTACTTC. It translates to CSARAAQGASFYEQYF.

This clonotype was found a few times. A much larger clonotype is one base distant, so this may be a read error. This chain connects TRBV25-1 to TRBJ1-6; 9 bases are shared with TRBD1. V dropped 3 bases and J dropped 9; count of bases not matched to a gene: 3. Germline V gene data show CDR1 as MGHDK and CDR2 as SYGVNS. The CDR3 length is 14 residues. The CDR3 region has the DNA TGTGCCAGCAGTGAGGGGACAGGGCGTTCACCCCTCCACTTT. It is translated as CASSEGTGRSPLHF. The entire variable domain, with the rest obtained from reference TRBV25-1 and TRBJ1-6, is as follows: EADIYQTPRYLVIGTGKKITLECSQTMGHDKMYWYQQDPGMELHLIHYSYGVNSTEKGDLSSESTVSRIRTEHFPLTLESARPSHTSQYLCASSEGTGRSPLHFGNGTRLTVT.

This chain connects TRBV7-2 to TRBJ2-4; D perhaps matches TRBD1 (6 bases). The CDR3 has 18 amino acids. Germline lookup yields CDR1 SGHTA and CDR2 FQGNSA. Between the trimmed V and J ends, which lost 1 base and 0 bases, there was a span of 16 bases. The CDR3 DNA sequence: TGTGCCAGCAGCTTAGTATCCTTGGGGGCCAGAGCCAAAAACATTCAGTACTTC. This translates into CASSLVSLGARAKNIQYF.

The genes are TRBV7-9 and TRBJ2-3; TRBD2 matches 14 bases. Per the germline V gene, CDR1 is SEHNR and CDR2 is FQNEAQ (reference sequence). The junction had 4 bases not matched to a gene; V was cut back by 5 bases and J by 6 bases. The CDR3 extends over 15 amino acids. The DNA for the CDR3 is TGTGCCAGCAGCCCGGGACTAGCGGGAGCCGATACGCAGTATTTT. It translates to CASSPGLAGADTQYF. Supplemented by reference TRBV7-9 and TRBJ2-3, the full variable domain reads DTGVSQNPRHKITKRGQNVTFRCDPISEHNRLYWYRQTLGQGPEFLTYFQNEAQLEKSRLLSDRFSAERPKGSFSTLEIQRTEQGDSAMYLCASSPGLAGADTQYFGPGTRLTVL.

The CDR3, as DNA: TGCAGTGCTAGAGCCTCTAGCGGGATTCTGTCGAGAGAGACCCAGTACTTC. This translates into CSARASSGILSRETQYF. The chain combines TRBV20-1 with TRBJ2-5; TRBD2 aligns across 9 bases. The CDR3 length is 17 residues. Per germline, CDR1 DFQATT and CDR2 SNEGSKA (reference sequence). Trimming cost V 1 base and J 4 bases; bases outside gene matches: 13.

At least ten counts were recorded for this clonotype. The chain is built from TRBV2 and TRBJ1-2, with 8 bases lining up with TRBD1. Germline V gene data show CDR1 as SNHLY and CDR2 as FYNNEI. The CDR3 is made up of 15 amino acids. Losses at the gene ends were 3 bases for V and 4 bases for J; bases not matched to a gene: 7. The CDR3 region has the DNA TGTGCCAGCAGTGAGATGGCAGGGGGCGTCTATGGCTACACCTTC. Encoded protein: CASSEMAGGVYGYTF.

This clonotype was picked up many times. V gene TRBV2 combines with J gene TRBJ1-2; the match to TRBD1 covers 8 bases. V dropped 2 bases and J dropped 2; count of bases not matched to a gene: 1. The CDR3 runs to 14 residues. The germline V gene has CDR1 SNHLY and CDR2 FYNNEI. CDR3 in amino acids: CASSEQGANYGYTF. In DNA, the CDR3 is TGTGCCAGCAGTGAACAGGGGGCGAACTATGGCTACACCTTC.

The chain joins TRBV4-1 to TRBJ2-1; D gene unclear. The germline V gene encodes CDR1 MGHRA and CDR2 YSYEKL. The CDR3 runs 15 residues. The V end lost 3 bases, the J end lost 7 bases, and 16 bases lay between the germline ends. The CDR3 sequence: CASSHSSGRHNEQFF. For the CDR3, the DNA is TGCGCCAGCAGCCATTCCAGTGGACGGCATAATGAGCAGTTCTTC.

This clonotype occurred many times. The chain joins TRBV11-1 to TRBJ2-1; D is ambiguous. The CDR3 contains 14 residues. Trimming pared 6 bases from V and 0 bases from J, leaving 9 bases between. CDR1 and CDR2 (germline): SGHAT, FQDESV (reference sequence). The CDR3 spells CASRKGSSYNEQFF. The CDR3 DNA is TGTGCCAGCAGAAAGGGTAGCTCCTACAATGAGCAGTTCTTC.

In its sample, this clonotype was seen many times. The V and J genes are TRBV3-1 and TRBJ1-2, with 9 bases fitting TRBD1. J lost 4 bases, V lost 3 bases, and 9 bases had no gene match. CDR3 size: 16 residues. CDR1 is LGHDT, CDR2 YNNKEL, per germline (reference sequence). The CDR3 DNA reads as TGTGCCAGCAGCCAGGGGACAGGGACGGTCGCCTATGGCTACACCTTC. Translation: CASSQGTGTVAYGYTF.

This clonotype was seen ten or more times. The J gene is TRBJ2-5, the V gene TRBV24-1; 7 bases match TRBD1. Trimming at V came to 0 bases and at J to 1 base, leaving 7 bases not matched to a gene. Germline loops: CDR1 KGHDR, CDR2 SFDVKD. CDR3 length: 17 residues. The chain's CDR3 is CATSDLSRGTGQETQYF. In DNA, the CDR3 is TGTGCCACCAGTGATTTGAGCAGGGGGACGGGCCAAGAGACCCAGTACTTC.

This clonotype was observed a few times. The V call is TRBV25-1, the J call TRBJ2-3, with D possibly TRBD1 on 6 matching bases. The ends were cut back, 8 bases at V and 6 bases at J, with 9 bases in the middle. Germline assignment: CDR1 MGHDK and CDR2 SYGVNS. The CDR3 loop spans 11 amino acids. The CDR3 sequence: CASGRGDTQYF. The CDR3 DNA follows: TGTGCCAGCGGTAGGGGGGATACGCAGTATTTT. The whole variable domain, remainder taken from reference TRBV25-1 and TRBJ2-3, is EADIYQTPRYLVIGTGKKITLECSQTMGHDKMYWYQQDPGMELHLIHYSYGVNSTEKGDLSSESTVSRIRTEHFPLTLESARPSHTSQYLCASGRGDTQYFGPGTRLTVL.

This clonotype was counted a few times. This chain connects TRBV28 to TRBJ2-7; 12 bases are a match to TRBD2. Unmatched junction bases numbered 14, after V lost 7 bases and J lost 7 bases. The germline gives CDR1 MDHEN, CDR2 SYDVKM. This CDR3 is built from 16 residues. The CDR3 loop reads CASTMAGLAGGSEQYF. Here the CDR3 DNA reads TGTGCCAGCACTATGGCGGGGCTAGCGGGGGGGAGTGAGCAGTACTTC.

The chain uses TRBV25-1 and TRBJ2-3, with D perhaps TRBD2 (6 bases). V was clipped by 7 bases and J by 5 bases, with 25 bases between them. This CDR3 is built from 17 residues. The germline V gene encodes CDR1 MGHDK and CDR2 SYGVNS. The CDR3 nucleotides read TGTGCCAGCAAGAGAGAATACGGCGGGGACGGGGGAGATACGCAGTATTTT. It specifies CASKREYGGDGGDTQYF. Based on the CDR3 plus reference TRBV25-1 and TRBJ2-3, the full variable domain is EADIYQTPRYLVIGTGKKITLECSQTMGHDKMYWYQQDPGMELHLIHYSYGVNSTEKGDLSSESTVSRIRTEHFPLTLESARPSHTSQYLCASKREYGGDGGDTQYFGPGTRLTVL.

The sample holds many counts of this clonotype. This chain connects TRBV20-1 to TRBJ1-6, with D possibly being TRBD1 (6 bases). V shed 0 bases and J shed 0 bases, with 12 bases lying between them. Germline V lookup: CDR1 DFQATT, CDR2 SNEGSKA (reference sequence). This CDR3 spans 17 amino acids. The CDR3 protein is CSARDLTGSSYNSPLHF. For the CDR3, the DNA is TGCAGTGCTAGAGACCTAACAGGGAGCTCCTATAATTCACCCCTCCACTTT.

This sequence joins TRBV20-1 and TRBJ2-3; the match to TRBD2 covers 16 bases. From germline, CDR1 is DFQATT and CDR2 SNEGSKA (reference sequence). Trimming took 0 bases from V and 1 from J; bases not matched to a gene: 10. The CDR3 has 20 residues. This CDR3 is CSARERGLAGGRRGTDTQYF. CDR3 sequence (DNA): TGCAGTGCTAGAGAAAGGGGACTAGCGGGGGGGCGGCGAGGCACAGATACGCAGTATTTT.

This clonotype was recorded at least ten times. The CDR3 protein is CASSQEGSSITF. DNA for the CDR3: TGTGCCAGCAGCCAAGAAGGGTCTTCAATTACCTTC. The V gene is TRBV14, the J gene TRBJ1-2; D is undetermined. Per germline, CDR1 SGHDN and CDR2 FVKESK. V lost 0 bases to trimming and J lost 14 bases, with 13 bases between them. The CDR3 is 12 amino acids.

J is TRBJ1-4 and V is TRBV28; unclear D gene. The CDR3 spans 17 residues. Looked up from germline, CDR1 is MDHEN and CDR2 is SYDVKM. V lost 5 bases to trimming and J lost 8 bases, with 24 bases between them. This chain's CDR3 is CASSPPLGRAGGEKLFF. The CDR3 nucleotides are TGTGCCAGCAGTCCGCCCCTGGGTCGGGCGGGTGGGGAAAAACTGTTTTTT. Variable domain in full (rest from reference TRBV28 and TRBJ1-4): DVKVTQSSRYLVKRTGEKVFLECVQDMDHENMFWYRQDPGLGLRLIYFSYDVKMKEKGDIPEGYSVSREKKERFSLILESASTNQTSMYLCASSPPLGRAGGEKLFFGSGTQLSVL.

The rearrangement uses TRBV5-1 and TRBJ1-6; D is undetermined. Germline values: CDR1 SGHRS, CDR2 YFSETQ. The CDR3 sequence is 14 residues long. V shed 0 bases and J shed 8 bases, with 9 bases lying between them. The CDR3 DNA follows: TGCGCCAGCAGCTTGGAAGTCAGCTATTCACCCCTCCACTTT. This codes for CASSLEVSYSPLHF.

This clonotype was detected ten times or more. This sequence joins TRBV7-8 and TRBJ2-1, with unresolved D. CDR1 and CDR2 from the germline V gene are SGHVS and FQNEAQ. The CDR3 is made up of 12 amino acids. Trimming removed 0 bases from V and 3 bases from J, with 0 bases in between. The CDR3 DNA follows: TGTGCCAGCAGCTTAGCCTACAATGAGCAGTTCTTC. Amino acids: CASSLAYNEQFF.

This clonotype showed up many times. This sequence joins TRBV7-9 and TRBJ1-6; a weak D match, TRBD1 (6 bases). Germline CDR1 reads SEHNR; CDR2 reads FQNEAQ (reference sequence). The V gene lost 6 bases and the J gene lost 14 bases, with 20 bases spanning the gap. The CDR3 spans 14 residues. The DNA for the CDR3 is TGTGCCAGCAGTTCTACCCTTTTAGGGGACACCCTCCACTTT. It yields the protein CASSSTLLGDTLHF.